This T cell receptor beta chain was sequenced during a study of blood T cells in healthy people across ages (dated by TCRdb to between 2015 and 2016). Broadly, across the study: Template switching captured roughly one uniquely barcoded TCR beta cDNA molecule per two T cells in model experiments. To track age-related changes in TCR beta repertoire diversity, the study relied on deep sequencing normalized with unique cDNA molecular identifiers. Donors were grouped into four age groups: young (average approximately 16 years), middle-aged (over 35), aged (around 56) and long-lived (roughly 80). Donors of different ages were randomly distributed across sequencing lanes to avoid experimental bias. For two donors (one aged 18 to 30 and one aged 80 or older), the study analyzed two additional independent replicas of 1 million unique cDNA reads from the same blood draw.

As to this clonotype: The specificity of this receptor is unknown. The record has no base qualities; no much larger clone is one base away.

Receptors were amplified or captured by 5' RACE. Reads for this sample came from an Illumina HiSeq 2500. A second PCR of 7 to 11 cycles was performed with a sample-barcoded 5' primer and a J-beta primer mix. Each TCR beta cDNA molecule received a unique molecular identifier from a template-switch 5' adaptor carrying 12 random nucleotides. At least 3 million CDR3-containing paired-end reads were obtained from each sample. First-strand cDNA synthesis was performed from all RNA using the Mint cDNA synthesis kit, with priming by a TRBC-specific oligonucleotide. After uracil-DNA glycosylase treatment, a first 18-cycle PCR used universal primers M1SS and BC2_uni_R on all cDNA. For the original study's pipeline: Each sample was normalized by randomly selecting 1 million high-quality reads, each carrying a distinct molecular identifier. Reads sharing molecular identifiers were discarded rather than binned into consensus sequences. MiTCR, with a Q25 quality threshold and the strictest error-elimination algorithm, was used for CDR3 identification, clonotype clustering and error correction. A nonparametric unseen species model using Euler transformation provided a lower-bound estimate of total TCR beta diversity. Through fastp at Q25 and MiXCR, TCRdb rebuilt clones from the public reads, retaining in-frame beta chains. Identical CDR3 protein sequences are pooled into one entry, listed with their most common genes and DNA. TCRdb, not the authors, supplied the V and J calls. The sample includes roughly 700,000 distinct CDR3 sequences, with 45% to 50% observed a single time. The ten largest clones take up about a third of the sample.

Here is what the overall study found, with its caveats: The long-lived group showed more naive CD4+ T cells, fewer expanded clones and increased TCR diversity than the aged group, suggesting age selection. Because profiling used bulk unsorted PBMCs, naive and antigen-experienced compartments could not be compared conclusively. Estimates of total diversity based on one million sequenced T cells were regarded as lower bounds and as underestimates. Observed TCR beta diversity per million T cells fell roughly linearly with age, and a significant reduction was already apparent by age around 40. There was a strong correlation between observed TCR beta diversity and the percentage of naive T cells measured by flow cytometry. Because donor CMV infection status was unknown, age-related changes in expanded clonotypes were potentially confounded.

CDR1 and CDR2, looked up from the germline V gene, are SGDLS and YYNGEE. V loses 0 bases at its end and J loses 5 bases; junction bases beyond the gene matches: 6. Measured from the cysteine to the phenylalanine, the CDR3 is 15 residues long. Just the 45-base CDR3 DNA is kept, in frame starting at base 1. The roughly 37 donors, aged 6 to 90 years, were systemically healthy Caucasian individuals from Russia. Each donor gave 8 to 10 milliliters of peripheral blood, collected into EDTA-treated Vacutainer tubes. Ficoll-Paque density-gradient centrifugation was used to isolate PBMCs, with at least 7 million per sample. Total RNA was extracted from PBMCs with Trizol reagent, with at least 6 micrograms obtained per sample. For every donor, flow cytometry on a PBMC aliquot measured the percentage of naive CD45RAhigh/CD27high T cells.

Material: blood. This chain joins TRBV9 to TRBJ2-7, with 9 middle bases fitting TRBD2. This clonotype was sampled from a woman aged 55 to 70 in good health. Read as DNA, the sequence is TGTGCCAGCAGCGTAGATCTGGCGGGAGGGAACGAGCAGTACTTC. The resulting protein is CASSVDLAGGNEQYF.